This TCR beta chain was profiled in a study of shared clonotypes between healthy human individuals. Across the whole study: Every donor yielded three CD4 naive, three CD4 memory, two CD8 naive and one CD8 memory plate.

CDR1 and CDR2 from the germline V gene are SGDLS and YYNGEE. The CDR3 loop spans 16 amino acids. V was clipped by 0 bases and J by 1 base; unmatched bases: 5. In the naive CD8 group, cells lacked CD45RO and were positively selected for CCR7, so terminally differentiated effector memory CD45RA+ cells were left out. TCRdb's table, derived via immunoSEQ multiplex PCR, lists solely in-frame clones and lacks some. The sample lists some 2,100,000 clones, 93% occurring once. Only one count was recorded for this clone. Its antigen is as yet unknown. Whole-study results and caveats: Measured sharing among donors was expected to vary with sequencing depth.

This rearrangement joins TRBV9 to TRBJ2-3; 7 positions match TRBD1. The sequencing input was naive CD8+ T cells from PBMCs. The clonotype originates from a man between 18 and 35 years old in good health. Some clones in this sample may be carry-over from other donors' samples. The DNA for the CDR3 is TGTGCCAGCAGCGTAGAATGGGACAGCCGCACAGATACGCAGTATTTT. Residues: CASSVEWDSRTDTQYF.